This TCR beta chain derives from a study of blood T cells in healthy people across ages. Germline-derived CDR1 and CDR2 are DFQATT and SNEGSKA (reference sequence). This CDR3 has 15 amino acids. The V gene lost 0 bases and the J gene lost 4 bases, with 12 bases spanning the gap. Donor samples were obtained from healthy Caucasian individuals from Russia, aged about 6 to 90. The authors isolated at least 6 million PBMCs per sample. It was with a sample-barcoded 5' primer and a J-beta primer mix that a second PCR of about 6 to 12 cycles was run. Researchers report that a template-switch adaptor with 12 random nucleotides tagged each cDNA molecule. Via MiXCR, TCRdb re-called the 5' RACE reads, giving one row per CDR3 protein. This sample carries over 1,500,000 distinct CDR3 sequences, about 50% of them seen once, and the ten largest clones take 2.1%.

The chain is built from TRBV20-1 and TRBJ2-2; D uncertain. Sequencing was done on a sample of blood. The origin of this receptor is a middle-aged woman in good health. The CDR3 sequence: CSARDLGRLTGELFF. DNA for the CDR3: TGCAGTGCTAGAGATCTCGGCCGTCTCACCGGGGAGCTGTTTTTT.